This TCR beta chain was recovered during a study of cytomegalovirus exposure and HLA in healthy donors. Study-wide findings and caveats: There were reportedly fewer N-insertions in an Asian-associated ancestry cluster than the roughly 670-donor mean, in a later analysis. Cytomegalovirus status was reportedly diagnosed by the classifier with high specificity and sensitivity. Later analysis identified a missense DCLRE1C variant that was linked to TCR beta V- and J-gene trimming. Indistinguishability led to the exclusion of some V segments, TRBV6-2 and TRBV6-3 included.

Concerning this clone itself: What it recognizes is unknown.

Per germline, CDR1 SEHNR and CDR2 FQNEAQ (reference sequence). V shed 4 bases, J shed 11 bases, and the junction held 11 bases outside the gene matches. The CDR3 runs 15 residues. It was with 60 Vbeta and 13 Jbeta primers that the PCR ran. TCRdb's copy holds only in-frame clones and misses some; the assay was immunoSEQ multiplex PCR. The table gives 110,000 to 150,000 clones; the top ten clones make up 0.8% to 1% of it. The receptor was derived from a male donor in good health and CMV-seronegative. The rearrangement uses TRBV7-9 and TRBJ1-4; 9 positions agree with TRBD1. Sequenced: PBMCs. The CDR3 here is CASSWSGQGMVKLFF. In DNA form, the CDR3 reads TGTGCCAGCAGCTGGTCGGGACAGGGTATGGTTAAACTGTTTTTT.